This T cell receptor (beta chain) was documented in a study of blood T cell repertoires in COVID-19. Data came from immunoSEQ multiplex PCR; TCRdb stores just in-frame clones and leaves some out. Here the sample spans roughly 370,000 clones, approximately 87% being singletons. Two negative PCRs, clearance, or symptom resolution had been documented for recovered Cohort 3 donors. Sequenced input: PBMCs or T cells enriched from blood (not recorded which). The origin of this receptor is a woman aged 45 to 65 who had recovered from COVID-19.

For the CDR3, the DNA is TGTGCCAGCTCACCACGTGCGACAGGGGTATACGAGCAGTACTTC. This gives the protein CASSPRATGVYEQYF. The chain employs TRBV18 and TRBJ2-7; 8 nucleotides line up with TRBD1. The germline V gene has CDR1 KGHSH and CDR2 LQKENI. The ends lost 1 base at V and 4 bases at J; junction bases unmatched: 6. The CDR3 totals 15 residues.